Following are 24 T cell receptor beta chains from one sample sequenced in a study of immune heterogeneity within non-small cell lung tumors. Bulk tumor genomic DNA served as template, at about 600 ng per sample. Far-apart biopsies, several per primary tumor, were taken during surgery. Curative surgery was undertaken by patients, who had untreated, newly diagnosed non-small cell lung cancer. Multiplex PCR amplified TCR beta CDR3 with 32 V and 13 J primers. TCRdb reanalysed the multiplex PCR reads using MiXCR and keeps one entry per CDR3 protein. This repertoire shows roughly 9,800 distinct CDR3 sequences, roughly a third found once; its top ten account for approximately 11%. The specimen sequenced was lung tumor tissue. The receptors here all came from a man between 60 and 75 years old with non-small cell lung cancer.

The chain combines TRBV6-1 with TRBJ2-7; tentatively, D is TRBD2 (6 bases). CDR3 length: 14 amino acids. Germline V CDR1 and CDR2: MNHNS, SASEGT. The germline V and J ends were trimmed by 1 base and 7 bases, with 14 bases remaining between them. CDR3 in DNA: TGTGCCAGCAGTGAAGTGGAGGGGTTCAGGGAGCAGTACTTC. Amino acid sequence: CASSEVEGFREQYF.

This clonotype is judged medium-sized. The chain carries TRBV6-1 and TRBJ2-1; D ambiguous. Germline loops: CDR1 MNHNS, CDR2 SASEGT. The CDR3 runs 14 residues. V lost 2 bases and J 6 bases, leaving 11 bases between the germline ends. CDR3 sequence: CASSERWKGNEQFF. The CDR3 DNA sequence: TGTGCCAGCAGTGAACGGTGGAAGGGCAATGAGCAGTTCTTC.

This clonotype was seen at least ten times. The V call is TRBV18, the J call TRBJ1-2; D unresolved. Germline V gene data show CDR1 as KGHSH and CDR2 as LQKENI. CDR3 length: 16 residues. The V gene lost 2 bases and the J gene lost 5 bases, with 18 bases spanning the gap. This chain's CDR3 is CASSPTLASHPYGYTF. The CDR3 region has the DNA TGTGCCAGCTCACCAACGTTGGCATCTCACCCGTATGGCTACACCTTC. Supplemented by reference TRBV18 and TRBJ1-2, the full variable domain reads NAGVMQNPRHLVRRRGQEARLRCSPMKGHSHVYWYRQLPEEGLKFMVYLQKENIIDESGMPKERFSAEFPKEGPSILRIQQVVRGDSAAYFCASSPTLASHPYGYTFGSGTRLTVV.

By sample share, this clonotype is medium-sized (0.01 to 0.1%). Written as DNA, the CDR3 is TGTGCCAGCAGCTTAATTTACCCGGTTTTGCGGGGTTTATTCTACGAGCAGTACTTC. This translates into CASSLIYPVLRGLFYEQYF. The gene calls are TRBV7-3 and TRBJ2-7; tentatively, D is TRBD2 (6 bases). V was shortened by 1 base and J by 3 bases, with 25 bases between the two germline ends. Germline lookup yields CDR1 SGHTA and CDR2 FQGTGA. The CDR3 is 19 amino acids.

The sample holds a few counts of this clonotype. The J gene is TRBJ2-1, the V gene TRBV4-1; TRBD1 matches 10 bases. The junction had 2 bases not matched to a gene; V was cut back by 1 base and J by 5 bases. The CDR3 is 15 amino acids. Germline CDR1 and CDR2: MGHRA and YSYEKL. CDR3: CASSQGTGGDNEQFF. The DNA of the CDR3 is TGCGCCAGCAGCCAAGGGACAGGGGGGGACAATGAGCAGTTCTTC.

This clonotype rates as medium-sized. The chain uses TRBV19 and TRBJ1-5; TRBD1 matches 10 bases. The V and J ends lost 7 bases and 2 bases, in that order; junction bases with no gene match: 5. This CDR3 is 15 amino acids long. Germline V gene lookup returns CDR1 LNHDA and CDR2 SQIVND (reference sequence). In nucleotides, the CDR3 is TGTGCCAGTAAGGGAGGACAGGGGGGCAATCAGCCCCAGCATTTT. Translation gives CASKGGQGGNQPQHF.

This clonotype came up many times. The rearrangement joins TRBV19 to TRBJ2-4, with 9 bases that match TRBD2. The junction had 6 bases not matched to a gene; V was cut back by 4 bases and J by 8 bases. Germline V gives CDR1 LNHDA, CDR2 SQIVND (reference sequence). This CDR3 has 14 amino acids. Written as DNA, the CDR3 is TGTGCCAGTAGTAGATTAGCGGGAGTGGACATTCAGTACTTC. It translates to CASSRLAGVDIQYF.

Only a few counts were recorded for this clonotype. The CDR3 coding sequence is TGTGCCAGCAGTTACGAGGGACAGGGAAGTGGAAACACCATATATTTT. It codes for CASSYEGQGSGNTIYF. The genes are TRBV6-5 and TRBJ1-3; 9 positions agree with TRBD1. V lost 2 bases, J lost 3 bases, and 5 bases stayed unmatched. Germline V CDR1 and CDR2: MNHEY, SVGAGI. The CDR3 spans 16 residues.

By share, this clonotype ranks as large. The chain combines TRBV7-8 with TRBJ1-6; 7 bases are a match to TRBD1. V shed 0 bases and J 5 bases; nucleotides not matched to a gene: 7. CDR1 is SGHVS, CDR2 FQNEAQ, per germline. This CDR3 has 17 residues. The CDR3 region has the DNA TGTGCCAGCAGCTTAGCGTCCGGGACAGCAAATAATTCACCCCTCCACTTT. Protein: CASSLASGTANNSPLHF.

In its sample, this clonotype is medium-sized (0.01 to 0.1%). The chain links TRBV2 to TRBJ2-7; perhaps TRBD1 as D (6 bases). Germline V gene sequence: CDR1 SNHLY, CDR2 FYNNEI. The CDR3 consists of 14 residues. The CDR3 protein is CATAVGQRTYEQYF. The CDR3 DNA sequence: TGTGCAACAGCAGTAGGACAGCGAACCTACGAGCAGTACTTC.

This clonotype has at least ten counts. The gene calls are TRBV20-1 and TRBJ1-3; 8 bases agree with TRBD1. Germline assignment: CDR1 DFQATT and CDR2 SNEGSKA (reference sequence). Trimming cost V 6 bases and J 6 bases; bases outside gene matches: 19. This CDR3 comprises 17 residues. This CDR3 is CSATGQGVEGSLNTIYF. CDR3 DNA: TGCAGTGCCACTGGACAGGGAGTAGAAGGGTCCTTAAACACCATATATTTT.

This clonotype was seen at least ten times. The chain carries TRBV20-1 and TRBJ2-3; D is unclear. This CDR3 has 13 amino acids. Germline V CDR1 and CDR2: DFQATT, SNEGSKA (reference sequence). The V gene lost 1 base and the J gene lost 2 bases, with 7 bases spanning the gap. The chain's CDR3 is CSARVRITDTQYF. CDR3 nucleotide sequence: TGCAGTGCTAGAGTGCGGATCACAGATACGCAGTATTTT.

This sequence joins TRBV6-5 and TRBJ2-7; D could derive from TRBD1 or TRBD2 (5 bases each). The CDR3 is 14 amino acids. Looked up from germline, CDR1 is MNHEY and CDR2 is SVGAGI. V gave up 2 bases and J gave up 7 bases, with 15 bases separating them. CDR3 coding DNA: TGTGCCAGCAGTTACGCCGACGGGGCTTATGAGCAGTACTTC. Its translation: CASSYADGAYEQYF.

To note about this clonotype: The junction does not match germline at one end; this may be a read error. The CDR3: CASSKGLAYNEQSF. The CDR3 DNA reads TGTGCCAGCAGCAAGGGACTAGCGTACAATGAGCAGTCCTTC. V usage is TRBV9 and J usage is TRBJ2-1; 10 bases line up with TRBD2. This CDR3 region has 14 residues. In germline, CDR1 is SGDLS, CDR2 YYNGEE.

Regarding this clonotype: This may arise from a read error, as a much more abundant clone is one base away. The V call is TRBV20-1, the J call TRBJ2-1; 7 bases map to TRBD1. CDR1 and CDR2 from the germline V gene are DFQATT and SNEGSKA (reference sequence). The CDR3 covers 11 residues. CDR3 bases: TGCAGTGCTTACAGGGGAGATGAGCGGTTCTTC. The encoded protein is CSAYRGDERFF.

Note on this clonotype: A much larger clone lies a single base off, so this may be a read error. V is TRBV19 and J is TRBJ2-2; possible D gene TRBD2, 6 bases. Germline V CDR1 and CDR2: LNHDA, SQIVND (reference sequence). The CDR3 runs 14 residues. The CDR3 loop is CASKEASMGREPFF. CDR3 bases: TGTGCCAGTAAGGAGGCTAGCATGGGCCGGGAGCCGTTTTTT.

This clonotype has a count of ten or more. The chain employs TRBV10-3 and TRBJ1-2; a possible D gene is TRBD1 (5 bases). This CDR3 region has 20 residues. Germline CDR1 and CDR2: ENHRY and SYGVKD. Trimming shortened V by 3 bases and J by 1 base, and 27 bases separated the two germline ends. The CDR3 region has the DNA TGTGCCATCAGTGAATCCGAGGGGCAAGTAGGCAGCTTGGTTAACTATGGCTACACCTTC. Its translation is CAISESEGQVGSLVNYGYTF.

This clonotype has more than one count but fewer than ten. The V gene is TRBV27, the J gene TRBJ2-7; D unresolved. The CDR3 runs to 16 residues. The ends were cut back, 2 bases at V and 0 bases at J, with 14 bases in the middle. Germline CDR1 is MNHEY and CDR2 is SMNVEV (reference sequence). As DNA, the CDR3 is TGTGCCAGCAGTTTAAACCCAGATCCTAGCTCCTACGAGCAGTACTTC. Translating gives CASSLNPDPSSYEQYF.

This clonotype showed up many times. This chain connects TRBV12-3 or TRBV12-4 to TRBJ2-3, with D uncertain. CDR3 size: 14 residues. The V and J ends lost 7 bases and 2 bases respectively, with 13 bases between them. CDR3 DNA sequence: TGTGCCAGCACCTCACGACTCCTCACAGATACGCAGTATTTT. It translates to CASTSRLLTDTQYF.

Relative to its sample, this clonotype is medium-sized (0.01 to 0.1%). The rearrangement uses TRBV7-2 and TRBJ2-1, with 16 bases identical to TRBD2. The CDR3 has 16 amino acids. Losses at the gene ends were 1 base for V and 8 bases for J; bases not matched to a gene: 2. Germline V gene sequence: CDR1 SGHTA, CDR2 FQGNSA. The DNA of the CDR3 is TGTGCCAGCAGCTTAGGGGGACTAGCGGGAGGGGATGAGCAGTTCTTC. It encodes CASSLGGLAGGDEQFF.

This clonotype was observed once. The gene calls are TRBV6-9 and TRBJ2-7; possibly TRBD1 or TRBD2 for D (5 bases each). This CDR3 has 16 residues. Germline V CDR1 and CDR2: MNHGY, SVAAGI. The ends were cut back, 3 bases at V and 2 bases at J, with 17 bases in the middle. This CDR3 reads CASSYTGAEGPYEQYF. The CDR3 bases are TGTGCCAGCAGTTACACCGGTGCCGAGGGGCCCTACGAGCAGTACTTC.

The table lists this clonotype with many counts. The chain couples TRBV29-1 to TRBJ2-6; D is undetermined. Germline V gene data show CDR1 as SQVTM and CDR2 as ANQGSEA. The CDR3 consists of 13 residues. Trimming left V 6 bases short and J 1 base short, with 7 bases between. The CDR3 DNA sequence: TGCAGCGTAACGCCATCTGGGGCCAACGTCCTGACTTTC. It codes for CSVTPSGANVLTF. The entire variable domain, with the rest obtained from reference TRBV29-1 and TRBJ2-6, is as follows: SAVISQKPSRDICQRGTSLTIQCQVDSQVTMMFWYRQQPGQSLTLIATANQGSEATYESGFVIDKFPISRPNLTFSTLTVSNMSPEDSSIYLCSVTPSGANVLTFGAGSRLTVL.

The rearrangement joins TRBV6-2 or TRBV6-3 to TRBJ2-2, with D unclear. Per germline, CDR1 MNHEY and CDR2 SVGEGT. The V end was cut by 6 bases, the J end by 3 bases, with 8 bases between. CDR3 length: 13 amino acids. The CDR3 DNA reads as TGTGCCAGCAGGGGCCATGACACCGGGGAGCTGTTTTTT. Translation: CASRGHDTGELFF.

This clonotype was recorded many times. The CDR3 sequence is CASSVKGGRTEAFF. CDR3 DNA sequence: TGTGCCAGCAGTGTTAAGGGTGGCCGAACTGAAGCTTTCTTT. The chain employs TRBV6-1 and TRBJ1-1; the D is unclear. The CDR3 runs to 14 residues. The V end lost 4 bases, the J end lost 5 bases, and 14 bases lay between the germline ends. Germline V gives CDR1 MNHNS, CDR2 SASEGT.